The rows below give T cell receptor beta chains drawn from one sample of a study of T cell responses to AZD1222 COVID-19 vaccine. Sequencing used immunoSEQ multiplex PCR; TCRdb keeps in-frame clones, though not all of them. The sample lists some 190,000 clones; 88% were seen once. The sample here was peripheral blood, taken on day 0 of AZD1222 vaccination. The receptors stem from an adult in good health. Both conserved end residues are part of each CDR3. The D gene is left open where the match is weak. The listing skips clone size in some rows; elsewhere it reads once, few, many or a size class.

clone size	V gene	D gene	J gene	CDR3 protein	CDR3 DNA
once	TRBV10-2	.	TRBJ1-1	CASSPIPIAEAFF	TGCGCCAGCAGTCCCATACCCATCGCTGAAGCTTTCTTT
.	TRBV27	.	TRBJ1-4	CASGYSATNEKLFF	TGTGCCAGCGGGTACTCAGCAACTAATGAAAAACTGTTTTTT
.	TRBV10-3	.	TRBJ1-2	CAIKEPTDLEGYTF	TGTGCCATCAAGGAACCGACCGACCTTGAAGGCTACACCTTC
.	TRBV19	TRBD1	TRBJ2-5	CASSTGQVRGTQYF	TGTGCCAGTAGTACAGGACAGGTACGGGGGACCCAGTACTTC
once	TRBV7-2	.	TRBJ1-3	CASSRMMGTGNTIYF	TGTGCCAGCAGCCGTATGATGGGGACTGGAAACACCATATATTTT
.	TRBV6-1	TRBD1	TRBJ2-7	CASSEWLIAGQGNRHEQYF	TGTGCCAGCAGTGAATGGTTGATTGCGGGACAGGGAAATAGGCACGAGCAGTACTTC
once	TRBV5-1	.	TRBJ1-2	CASSSHYGYTF	TGCGCCAGCAGCTCGCACTATGGCTACACCTTC
.	TRBV6-5	.	TRBJ1-3	CASSKQSGNTIYF	TGTGCCAGCAGTAAACAATCTGGAAACACCATATATTTT
.	TRBV5-1	TRBD1	TRBJ1-4	CASSSLTGRGEKLFF	TGCGCCAGCAGCTCCCTGACAGGGAGGGGGGAAAAACTGTTTTTT
.	TRBV7-3	TRBD1	TRBJ2-3	CASSPLTGEGTDTQYF	TGTGCCAGCAGCCCCCTGACAGGGGAGGGCACAGATACGCAGTATTTT
.	TRBV7-2	.	TRBJ2-1	CASSLWSAGTNERFF	TGTGCCAGCAGCTTATGGTCGGCAGGGACGAACGAACGGTTCTTC
.	TRBV4-2	.	TRBJ1-4	CASSQDAHRARPNEKLFF	TGTGCCAGCAGCCAAGATGCCCACAGGGCCCGCCCTAATGAAAAACTGTTTTTT
.	TRBV7-9	.	TRBJ2-3	CASSLDTTDTQYF	TGTGCCAGCAGCTTAGATACCACAGATACGCAGTATTTT
few	TRBV11-2	TRBD1	TRBJ1-2	CASSPGQGAFGYTF	TGTGCCAGCAGCCCGGGACAGGGGGCCTTTGGCTACACCTTC
.	TRBV3-1/TRBV3-2	.	TRBJ1-2	CASSQGRQERYGYTF	TGTGCCAGCAGCCAAGGCAGACAGGAAAGATATGGCTACACCTTC
.	TRBV3-1/TRBV3-2	.	TRBJ1-2	CASSQEGGRGDGYTF	TGTGCCAGCAGCCAAGAGGGAGGTCGGGGAGATGGCTACACCTTC
.	TRBV7-9	.	TRBJ2-5	CASSLVRLNQETQYF	TGTGCCAGCAGCTTAGTAAGACTGAATCAAGAGACCCAGTACTTC
.	TRBV10-3	.	TRBJ1-6	CAIRESSYNSPLHF	TGTGCCATCAGGGAGAGCTCCTATAATTCACCCCTCCACTTT